These 27 T cell receptor beta chains were all obtained from the same sample, sequenced in a study of T cell responses to AZD1222 COVID-19 vaccine. The repertoire was sequenced with immunoSEQ multiplex PCR; TCRdb's copy has only in-frame clones and lacks some. Of roughly 160,000 clones listed, roughly 88% are singletons. Specimen: peripheral blood, collected 28 days after the second AZD1222 dose. These receptors all stem from an adult who received the AZD1222 COVID-19 vaccine.

The gene calls are TRBV19 and TRBJ2-7, with D possibly TRBD1 on 6 matching bases. The germline V and J ends were trimmed by 6 bases and 3 bases, with 6 bases remaining between them. CDR3 length equals 11 residues. CDR1 LNHDA and CDR2 SQIVND come from the germline V gene (reference sequence). CDR3 in DNA: TGTGCCAGTAGCAGGGGCTACGAGCAGTACTTC. Its protein is CASSRGYEQYF.

The CDR3 DNA sequence: TGTGCCAGCAGTTTCAACAGGGAGGCTGAAGCTTTCTTT. It is translated as CASSFNREAEAFF. V gene TRBV27 combines with J gene TRBJ1-1; D is perhaps TRBD1 (6 bases). Germline V lookup: CDR1 MNHEY, CDR2 SMNVEV (reference sequence). The V end was cut by 3 bases, the J end by 6 bases, with 11 bases between. The CDR3 has 13 residues.

The chain uses TRBV14 and TRBJ1-6; D might be TRBD1 (5 bases). V lost 0 bases, J lost 6 bases, and 12 bases lay in between. The germline V gene encodes CDR1 SGHDN and CDR2 FVKESK. The CDR3 has 16 amino acids. CDR3 nucleotides: TGTGCCAGCAGCCAAGAGAACCGGGGCCCTAATTCACCCCTCCACTTT. Encoded protein: CASSQENRGPNSPLHF. Together with reference TRBV14 and TRBJ1-6, the CDR3 gives the full variable domain: EAGVTQFPSHSVIEKGQTVTLRCDPISGHDNLYWYRRVMGKEIKFLLHFVKESKQDESGMPNNRFLAERTGGTYSTLKVQPAELEDSGVYFCASSQENRGPNSPLHFGNGTRLTVT.

This rearrangement joins TRBV6-2 or TRBV6-3 to TRBJ1-3, with a possible D match to TRBD1 (6 bases). Germline CDR1 and CDR2: MNHEY and SVGEGT. The CDR3 contains 17 residues. V lost 0 bases, J lost 1 base, and 13 bases lay in between. CDR3 amino acids: CASSYSGHLASGNTIYF. CDR3 nucleotide sequence: TGTGCCAGCAGTTACTCGGGACATTTGGCTTCTGGAAACACCATATATTTT.

V usage is TRBV6-6 and J usage is TRBJ2-3; D not resolved. V lost 10 bases and J lost 3, with 23 bases in between. This CDR3 comprises 16 residues. Germline V gene sequence: CDR1 MNHNY, CDR2 SVGAGI (reference sequence). The CDR3 reads CATRYPRSSLTDTQYF. The DNA for the CDR3 is TGTGCCACTAGGTACCCCAGGTCATCCCTGACAGATACGCAGTATTTT.

The chain couples TRBV20-1 to TRBJ2-5; 7 bases match TRBD2. The ends lost 3 bases at V and 0 bases at J; junction bases unmatched: 7. Germline values: CDR1 DFQATT, CDR2 SNEGSKA (reference sequence). This CDR3 has 15 residues. The CDR3, as DNA: TGCAGTGCTAGTCGGGCTAGCGGATACCAAGAGACCCAGTACTTC. Residues: CSASRASGYQETQYF.

The gene calls are TRBV7-9 and TRBJ1-3; D remains ambiguous. In germline, CDR1 is SEHNR, CDR2 FQNEAQ (reference sequence). CDR3 length: 14 residues. The V end lost 2 bases, the J end lost 0 bases, and 5 bases lay between the germline ends. The CDR3 DNA reads TGTGCCAGCAGCTTAATAAGCTCTGGAAACACCATATATTTT. Protein: CASSLISSGNTIYF.

The V gene is TRBV7-8, the J gene TRBJ2-2, with a possible D match to TRBD1 (6 bases). CDR3 size: 15 residues. Trimming took off 6 bases at V and 5 bases at J, with 16 bases between the two ends. CDR1 SGHVS and CDR2 FQNEAQ come from the germline V gene. DNA for the CDR3: TGTGCCAGCAGAGAAGGCCAGGGGATTACCGGGGAGCTGTTTTTT. The encoded protein is CASREGQGITGELFF.

This sequence joins TRBV6-6 and TRBJ2-3; D is perhaps TRBD2 (7 bases). The CDR3 runs 15 residues. The V gene lost 7 bases and the J gene lost 2 bases, with 16 bases spanning the gap. The germline CDR1 and CDR2 sequences are MNHNY and SVGAGI (reference sequence). The CDR3 DNA sequence: TGTGCCAGCAACCCCCGCGGGGGCGACACAGATACGCAGTATTTT. It is translated as CASNPRGGDTDTQYF.

The chain joins TRBV11-2 to TRBJ2-5; no clear D gene. Germline assignment: CDR1 SGHAT and CDR2 FQNNGV. V lost 3 bases and J 1 base, leaving 6 bases between the germline ends. The CDR3 extends over 13 amino acids. The CDR3 DNA follows: TGTGCCAGCAGCTTGGGTAGCCAAGAGACCCAGTACTTC. Amino acid sequence: CASSLGSQETQYF.

The chain links TRBV5-1 to TRBJ2-7; D possibly corresponds to TRBD1 (6 bases). The CDR3 has 14 amino acids. Germline assignment: CDR1 SGHRS and CDR2 YFSETQ. Trimming took 7 bases from V and 0 from J, leaving 14 bases between them. The CDR3 here is CASRDNSHSYEQYF. The CDR3 region has the DNA TGCGCCAGCCGGGACAACTCCCACTCCTACGAGCAGTACTTC.

For this clone: One end of the junction fails to match germline, which may point to a read error. The gene calls are TRBV7-9 and TRBJ1-2; 7 nucleotides match TRBD1. Germline V gives CDR1 SEHNR, CDR2 FQNEAQ (reference sequence). The CDR3 spans 13 residues. The CDR3 coding sequence is TGTGCCAGCAGCTTAGACCCGAGGGGGCACGAAGTCTTC. The encoded protein is CASSLDPRGHEVF.

V is TRBV6-5 and J is TRBJ1-6; 7 bases agree with TRBD1. V lost 4 bases and J lost 9; bases outside the gene matches: 12. Germline CDR1 and CDR2: MNHEY and SVGAGI. This CDR3 has 16 residues. CDR3: CASSSTGPQHVSPLHF. The CDR3 nucleotides are TGTGCCAGCAGTTCGACAGGGCCCCAACATGTTTCACCCCTCCACTTT.

CDR3 coding DNA: TGTGCCAGCGGGGCAGATCTCTCTGGAAACACCATATATTTT. It is translated as CASGADLSGNTIYF. J is TRBJ1-3 and V is TRBV2; D may be TRBD1 (5 bases). The ends were cut back, 8 bases at V and 0 bases at J, with 11 bases in the middle. The length of the CDR3 is 14 residues. The V gene's germline CDR1 is SNHLY and CDR2 FYNNEI.

The chain combines TRBV5-4 with TRBJ2-3, with D possibly being TRBD1 (6 bases). The CDR3 extends over 14 amino acids. The germline gives CDR1 SGHNT, CDR2 YYREEE (reference sequence). V was cut by 4 bases and J by 2 bases, with 11 bases left in between. The CDR3 reads CASSRPGVTDTQYF. CDR3 DNA: TGTGCCAGCAGCAGACCAGGGGTCACAGATACGCAGTATTTT.

V is TRBV5-1 and J is TRBJ2-7; D perhaps matches TRBD1 (5 bases). In germline, CDR1 is SGHRS, CDR2 YFSETQ. This CDR3 is built from 13 residues. V was shortened by 1 base and J by 9 bases, with 14 bases between the two germline ends. CDR3 nucleotide sequence: TGCGCCAGCAGCTTGAATTCCAGGGCCGGGCAGTACTTC. Its translation: CASSLNSRAGQYF.

As to this clone: This sample also contains other DNA sequences that code for the same CDR3. The J gene is TRBJ1-3, the V gene TRBV18, with D unclear. The CDR3 is 15 residues long. CDR1 is KGHSH, CDR2 LQKENI, per germline. V gave up 1 base and J gave up 0 bases, with 7 bases separating them. Here the CDR3 reads CASSPREVSGNTIYF. The DNA of the CDR3 is TGTGCCAGCTCACCACGAGAGGTCTCTGGAAACACCATATATTTT. The variable domain in full, completed from reference TRBV18 and TRBJ1-3, reads NAGVMQNPRHLVRRRGQEARLRCSPMKGHSHVYWYRQLPEEGLKFMVYLQKENIIDESGMPKERFSAEFPKEGPSILRIQQVVRGDSAAYFCASSPREVSGNTIYFGEGSWLTVV.

The rearrangement joins TRBV18 to TRBJ1-6, with D uncertain. The CDR3 contains 20 residues. From germline, CDR1 is KGHSH and CDR2 LQKENI. Deletions cut 0 bases from V and 0 bases from J, with 18 bases between. In DNA form, the CDR3 reads TGTGCCAGCTCACCACCGATGGGAGGGATTTCCAGCTCCTATAATTCACCCCTCCACTTT. It encodes CASSPPMGGISSSYNSPLHF.

The chain couples TRBV6-5 to TRBJ2-7; D is possibly TRBD2 (5 bases). The CDR3 consists of 13 residues. Germline V CDR1 and CDR2: MNHEY, SVGAGI. The ends were cut back, 6 bases at V and 3 bases at J, with 12 bases in the middle. CDR3 coding DNA: TGTGCCAGCAGCGAGGAGGTGAGCTACGAGCAGTACTTC. It specifies CASSEEVSYEQYF.

The chain employs TRBV12-3 or TRBV12-4 and TRBJ1-2; 10 positions agree with TRBD1. CDR3 length: 13 residues. Trimming cost V 6 bases and J 7 bases; bases outside gene matches: 5. CDR3 sequence reads: CASSRTGGRGYTF. In DNA form, the CDR3 reads TGTGCCAGCAGCCGGACAGGGGGACGTGGCTACACCTTC.

The chain combines TRBV1 with TRBJ2-2. TRBV1 is marked as a pseudogene. This CDR3 comprises 16 residues. The CDR3: CTSSHRGLRNTGELFF. DNA of the CDR3: TGCACCAGCAGTCATCGGGGGCTGAGGAACACCGGGGAGCTGTTTTTT.

The chain employs TRBV4-2 and TRBJ2-1; TRBD2 might be the D (6 bases). V was pared by 0 bases and J by 1 base, with 10 bases between. Germline loops: CDR1 LGHNA, CDR2 YNFKEQ. The CDR3 has 16 amino acids. This chain's CDR3 is CASSQDRSGSYNEQFF. The CDR3 DNA reads TGTGCCAGCAGCCAAGATAGAAGCGGGTCCTACAATGAGCAGTTCTTC.

This clone was counted only a few times. The V gene is TRBV9, the J gene TRBJ2-1; tentative D call: TRBD2 (5 bases). Trimming removed 3 bases at V and 9 bases at J, with 13 bases between. The CDR3 length is 13 residues. Germline V gene lookup returns CDR1 SGDLS and CDR2 YYNGEE. The CDR3 reads CASSASGLGEQFF. CDR3 nucleotide sequence: TGTGCCAGCAGCGCCTCCGGACTGGGTGAGCAGTTCTTC.

The chain has TRBV2 and TRBJ1-4, with 7 bases identical to TRBD1. Germline CDR1 is SNHLY and CDR2 is FYNNEI. Trimming took 0 bases from V and 7 from J; bases not matched to a gene: 8. CDR3 length: 16 residues. The CDR3 loop reads CASSEALQGGPEKLFF. CDR3 DNA sequence: TGTGCCAGCAGTGAAGCGCTTCAGGGGGGCCCTGAAAAACTGTTTTTT.

The CDR3, as DNA: TGTGCCAGCAGTGACCCGTGGGCGGGATACACTGAAGCTTTCTTT. Translating it yields CASSDPWAGYTEAFF. The chain uses TRBV6-1 and TRBJ1-1; D is unresolved. Germline lookup yields CDR1 MNHNS and CDR2 SASEGT. V lost 3 bases, J lost 3 bases, and 14 bases lay in between. The length of the CDR3 is 15 residues.

The chain carries TRBV19 and TRBJ1-1; tentatively, D is TRBD1 (5 bases). CDR3 size: 14 residues. Trimming took off 10 bases at V and 1 base at J, with 16 bases between the two ends. Looked up from germline, CDR1 is LNHDA and CDR2 is SQIVND (reference sequence). This CDR3 reads CATSSGPGNTEAFF. The DNA of the CDR3 is TGTGCCACCTCATCAGGGCCGGGGAACACTGAAGCTTTCTTT.

The chain links TRBV6-2 or TRBV6-3 to TRBJ1-1; unclear D gene. This CDR3 has 14 amino acids. V dropped 2 bases and J dropped 3 bases, with 10 bases sitting between them. Germline CDR1 MNHEY, CDR2 SVGEGT. The CDR3 reads CASSYRVTDTEAFF. The CDR3 DNA sequence: TGTGCCAGCAGTTACAGGGTTACGGACACTGAAGCTTTCTTT.